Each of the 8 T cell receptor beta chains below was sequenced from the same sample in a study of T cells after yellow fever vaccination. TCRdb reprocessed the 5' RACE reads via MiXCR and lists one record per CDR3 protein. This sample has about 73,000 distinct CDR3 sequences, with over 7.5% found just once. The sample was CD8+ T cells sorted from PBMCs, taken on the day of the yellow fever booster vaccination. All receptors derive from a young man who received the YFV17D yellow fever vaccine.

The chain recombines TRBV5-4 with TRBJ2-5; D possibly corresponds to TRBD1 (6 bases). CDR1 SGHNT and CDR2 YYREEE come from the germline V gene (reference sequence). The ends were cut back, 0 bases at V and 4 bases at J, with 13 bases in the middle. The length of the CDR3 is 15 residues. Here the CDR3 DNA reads TGTGCCAGCAGCTTGGAAGAACAGGGCGGAGAGACCCAGTACTTC. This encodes CASSLEEQGGETQYF.

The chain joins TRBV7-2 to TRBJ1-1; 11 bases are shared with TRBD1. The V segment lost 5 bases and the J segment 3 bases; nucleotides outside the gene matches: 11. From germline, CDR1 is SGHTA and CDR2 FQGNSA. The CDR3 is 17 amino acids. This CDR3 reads CASSATGTGGYYTEAFF. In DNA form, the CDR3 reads TGTGCCAGCAGCGCAACTGGGACAGGGGGATATTACACTGAAGCTTTCTTT.

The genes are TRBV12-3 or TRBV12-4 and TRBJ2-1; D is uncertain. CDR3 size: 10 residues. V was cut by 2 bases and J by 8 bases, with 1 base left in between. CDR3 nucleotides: TGTGCCAGCAGTTTATATGAGCAGTTCTTC. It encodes CASSLYEQFF.

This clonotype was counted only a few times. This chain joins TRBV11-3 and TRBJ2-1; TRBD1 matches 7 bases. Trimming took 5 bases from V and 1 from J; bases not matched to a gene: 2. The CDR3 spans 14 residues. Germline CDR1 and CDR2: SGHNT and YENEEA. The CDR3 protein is CASSPDRSYNEQFF. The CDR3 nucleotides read TGTGCCAGCAGCCCGGACAGGTCCTACAATGAGCAGTTCTTC.

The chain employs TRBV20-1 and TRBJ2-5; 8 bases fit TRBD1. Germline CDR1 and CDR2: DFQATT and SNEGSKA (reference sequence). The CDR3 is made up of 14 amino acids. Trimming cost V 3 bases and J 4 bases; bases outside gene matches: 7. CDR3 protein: CSARETGGPETQYF. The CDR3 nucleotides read TGCAGTGCTAGGGAAACAGGGGGGCCAGAGACCCAGTACTTC.

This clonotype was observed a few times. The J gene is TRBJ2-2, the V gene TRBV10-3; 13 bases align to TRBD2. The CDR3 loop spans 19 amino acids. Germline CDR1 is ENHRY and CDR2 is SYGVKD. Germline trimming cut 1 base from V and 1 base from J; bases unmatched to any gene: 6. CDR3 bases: TGTGCCATCAGTGAGTTATCACTAGCGGGAGGGCGGAACACCGGGGAGCTGTTTTTT. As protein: CAISELSLAGGRNTGELFF.

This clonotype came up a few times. The CDR3 DNA reads as TGTGCCAGCAGCGTAGCTCTAAGCGGCTACAATGAGCAGTTCTTC. Protein sequence: CASSVALSGYNEQFF. The rearrangement joins TRBV9 to TRBJ2-1; a weak D match, TRBD2 (5 bases). The V end lost 0 bases, the J end lost 3 bases, and 10 bases lay between the germline ends. This CDR3 region has 15 residues. Germline loops: CDR1 SGDLS, CDR2 YYNGEE.

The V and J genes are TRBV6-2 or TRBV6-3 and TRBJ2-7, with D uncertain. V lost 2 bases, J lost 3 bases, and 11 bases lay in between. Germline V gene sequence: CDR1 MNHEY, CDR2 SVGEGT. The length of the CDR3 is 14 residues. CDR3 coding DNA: TGTGCCAGCAGTTACGGGCGCGACGTCTACGAGCAGTACTTC. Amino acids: CASSYGRDVYEQYF.